The 27 T cell receptor beta chains below come from one sample, sequenced in a study of blood T cell repertoires in COVID-19. The repertoire was sequenced with immunoSEQ multiplex PCR; TCRdb's copy has only in-frame clones and lacks some. The table lists about 200,000 clones, more than 75% of them singletons, with about 6.5% in the top ten. The sample taken for sequencing was peripheral blood. These TCRs come from a woman aged 40 to 49 with COVID-19, enrolled during active disease.

The chain combines TRBV6-1 with TRBJ1-2; D is possibly TRBD1 (6 bases). V lost 3 bases to trimming and J lost 8 bases, with 19 bases between them. Germline CDR1 and CDR2: MNHNS and SASEGT. This CDR3 has 15 amino acids. This chain's CDR3 is CASSDGAMGARGYTF. The CDR3 bases are TGTGCCAGCAGTGATGGCGCGATGGGGGCGCGCGGCTACACCTTC.

Only one count was recorded for this clone. The V call is TRBV4-2, the J call TRBJ1-5, with D uncertain. The CDR3 spans 15 residues. CDR1 LGHNA and CDR2 YNFKEQ come from the germline V gene. V lost 1 base to trimming and J lost 4 bases, with 11 bases between them. DNA for the CDR3: TGTGCCAGCAGCCAAGGCGGAGGAACGAATCAGCCCCAGCATTTT. Its protein product is CASSQGGGTNQPQHF.

The V call is TRBV6-1, the J call TRBJ1-2, with D uncertain. The CDR3 totals 14 residues. CDR1 is MNHNS, CDR2 SASEGT, per germline. Trimming cost V 2 bases and J 2 bases, with 9 bases left between them. The CDR3 DNA reads TGTGCCAGCAGTGAACTGACACAGAACTATGGCTACACCTTC. Translation: CASSELTQNYGYTF.

The chain recombines TRBV7-3 with TRBJ2-5; 11 bases match TRBD2. The V gene's germline CDR1 is SGHTA and CDR2 FQGTGA. V was pared by 5 bases and J by 4 bases, with 6 bases of the junction left unmatched. This CDR3 is built from 15 residues. The CDR3 DNA is TGTGCCAGCAGCCGACTAGCGGGGAAAAGAGAGACCCAGTACTTC. It yields the protein CASSRLAGKRETQYF.

The rearrangement joins TRBV10-2 to TRBJ1-5; no reliable D call. This CDR3 region has 13 residues. Deletions cut 5 bases from V and 1 base from J, with 6 bases between. Germline CDR1 is WSHSY and CDR2 is SAAADI. CDR3 sequence reads: CASSIESNQPQHF. CDR3 DNA sequence: TGCGCCAGCAGTATAGAGAGCAATCAGCCCCAGCATTTT.

This chain connects TRBV18 to TRBJ1-2, with 7 bases fitting TRBD1. This CDR3 comprises 15 residues. The J segment lost 4 bases and the V segment lost 6 bases, leaving 11 bases of the junction unmatched. CDR1 is KGHSH, CDR2 LQKENI, per germline. CDR3 sequence: CASSLSGGLLYGYTF. CDR3 sequence (DNA): TGTGCCAGCTCCCTTTCAGGGGGGCTGCTCTATGGCTACACCTTC.

V usage is TRBV7-6 and J usage is TRBJ2-5; 9 bases match TRBD1. This CDR3 comprises 16 residues. Germline CDR1 is SGHVS and CDR2 is FNYEAQ. The J segment lost 4 bases and the V segment lost 4 bases, leaving 10 bases of the junction unmatched. Written as DNA, the CDR3 is TGTGCCAGCAGCTACACCGGGACAGGGCACCGAGAGACCCAGTACTTC. Protein product: CASSYTGTGHRETQYF. Filled out from reference TRBV7-6 and TRBJ2-5, the complete variable domain reads GAGVSQSPRYKVTKRGQDVALRCDPISGHVSLYWYRQALGQGPEFLTYFNYEAQQDKSGLPNDRFSAERPEGSISTLTIQRTEQRDSAMYRCASSYTGTGHRETQYFGPGTRLLVL.

The V call is TRBV6-5, the J call TRBJ2-7, with 12 bases lining up with TRBD2. Germline-derived CDR1 and CDR2 are MNHEY and SVGAGI. J gave up 4 bases and V 2 bases, and 6 bases lay outside the gene matches. The CDR3 covers 16 residues. The CDR3 reads CASSYMTSGSGYEQYF. In DNA form, the CDR3 reads TGTGCCAGCAGTTACATGACTAGCGGGAGTGGTTACGAGCAGTACTTC.

The chain links TRBV10-1 to TRBJ2-7; D gene uncertain. Trimming cost V 4 bases and J 5 bases, with 21 bases left between them. Germline CDR1 and CDR2: WNHNN and SYGVQD (reference sequence). CDR3 length: 16 amino acids. The CDR3, as DNA: TGCGCCAGCAGTGCCCTCCACTATCCTCGAGCCCACGAGCAGTACTTC. As protein: CASSALHYPRAHEQYF.

This chain joins TRBV7-2 and TRBJ1-2; D may be TRBD1 (5 bases). Germline V gene lookup returns CDR1 SGHTA and CDR2 FQGNSA. The CDR3 is 16 amino acids. V was clipped by 0 bases and J by 1 base, with 12 bases between them. The CDR3 DNA is TGTGCCAGCAGCTTAGCTCGATGGGGCAGTAACTATGGCTACACCTTC. It yields the protein CASSLARWGSNYGYTF.

The V gene is TRBV6-6, the J gene TRBJ1-3; the match to TRBD1 covers 8 bases. The CDR3 contains 16 residues. The junction had 2 bases not matched to a gene; V was cut back by 0 bases and J by 1 base. Germline V gives CDR1 MNHNY, CDR2 SVGAGI (reference sequence). In DNA, the CDR3 is TGTGCCAGCAGTTACTCGACAGGGGCTTCTGGAAACACCATATATTTT. Translation gives CASSYSTGASGNTIYF.

The chain carries TRBV11-2 and TRBJ1-1; the D is unclear. V lost 0 bases, J lost 4 bases, and 15 bases lay in between. This CDR3 comprises 16 residues. The germline gives CDR1 SGHAT, CDR2 FQNNGV. The CDR3 reads CASSLDMSIGATEAFF. The CDR3 bases are TGTGCCAGCAGCTTAGATATGTCCATTGGAGCCACTGAAGCTTTCTTT. Full variable domain (remainder filled in from reference TRBV11-2 and TRBJ1-1): EAGVAQSPRYKIIEKRQSVAFWCNPISGHATLYWYQQILGQGPKLLIQFQNNGVVDDSQLPKDRFSAERLKGVDSTLKIQPAKLEDSAVYLCASSLDMSIGATEAFFGQGTRLTVV.

The chain couples TRBV6-5 to TRBJ1-2; 11 bases agree with TRBD1. The CDR3 covers 14 residues. The J segment lost 3 bases and the V segment lost 6 bases, leaving 3 bases of the junction unmatched. Germline V gene sequence: CDR1 MNHEY, CDR2 SVGAGI. CDR3 amino acids: CASREGQGDYGYTF. CDR3 DNA sequence: TGTGCCAGCAGGGAGGGACAGGGGGACTATGGCTACACCTTC.

This clone occurred a few times. The genes are TRBV14 and TRBJ2-3, with 8 bases aligning to TRBD1. The CDR3 is 15 amino acids. Trimming removed 6 bases from V and 1 base from J; junction bases left unmatched: 6. CDR1 SGHDN and CDR2 FVKESK come from the germline V gene. The DNA for the CDR3 is TGTGCCAGCAGACCCACGGGACAGGGCACAGATACGCAGTATTTT. Translating it yields CASRPTGQGTDTQYF.

This chain uses TRBV5-8 with TRBJ2-5; possibly TRBD1 for D (6 bases). The CDR3 runs to 14 residues. The V end was cut by 4 bases, the J end by 1 base, with 11 bases between. CDR1 and CDR2 (germline): SGHTS, YDEGEE. The CDR3 reads CASSLGQIQETQYF. The CDR3 DNA is TGTGCCAGCAGCCTCGGACAGATCCAAGAGACCCAGTACTTC.

The chain is built from TRBV7-3 and TRBJ1-1, with D unclear. Trimming removed 5 bases from V and 3 bases from J, with 10 bases in between. CDR3 length: 13 residues. Germline V gives CDR1 SGHTA, CDR2 FQGTGA. The DNA of the CDR3 is TGTGCCAGCAGCCGAGAGGGTTACACTGAAGCTTTCTTT. Residues: CASSREGYTEAFF. The full variable domain, with the rest looked up from reference TRBV7-3 and TRBJ1-1, is GAGVSQTPSNKVTEKGKYVELRCDPISGHTALYWYRQSLGQGPEFLIYFQGTGAADDSGLPNDRFFAVRPEGSVSTLKIQRTERGDSAVYLCASSREGYTEAFFGQGTRLTVV.

The gene calls are TRBV6-5 and TRBJ2-1, with 7 bases that match TRBD2. This CDR3 comprises 14 residues. J gave up 10 bases and V 5 bases, and 11 bases lay outside the gene matches. The germline V gene encodes CDR1 MNHEY and CDR2 SVGAGI. CDR3 coding DNA: TGTGCCAGCAGTCCGGGGAGGGCACACGGGGAGCAGTTCTTC. Its protein is CASSPGRAHGEQFF.

The rearrangement uses TRBV5-5 and TRBJ1-1; D remains unclear. This CDR3 comprises 14 residues. Germline lookup yields CDR1 SGHKS and CDR2 YYEKEE (reference sequence). Trimming stripped 1 base from V and 4 bases from J, with 11 bases between. Here the CDR3 reads CASSLPTVITEAFF. CDR3 coding DNA: TGTGCCAGCAGCTTGCCTACAGTGATCACTGAAGCTTTCTTT.

This clone has a handful of counts. The chain uses TRBV7-2 and TRBJ2-7; TRBD2 might be the D (7 bases). This CDR3 spans 15 amino acids. Germline lookup yields CDR1 SGHTA and CDR2 FQGNSA. Trimming pared 5 bases from V and 0 bases from J, leaving 14 bases between. As DNA, the CDR3 is TGTGCCAGCAGCCCTTGGGGGGGGGCCTCCTACGAGCAGTACTTC. As protein: CASSPWGGASYEQYF.

This clone was seen more than once but under ten times. The rearrangement joins TRBV30 to TRBJ1-1, with D maybe TRBD1 (6 bases). V gave up 1 base and J gave up 1 base, with 10 bases separating them. CDR1 is GTSNPN and CDR2 is SVGIG in the germline V gene (reference sequence). The CDR3 loop spans 14 amino acids. CDR3 region: CAWSAGTPNTEAFF. In DNA form, the CDR3 reads TGTGCCTGGAGTGCAGGGACACCGAACACTGAAGCTTTCTTT.

The genes are TRBV9 and TRBJ1-4; TRBD1 might be the D (6 bases). V was cut by 1 base and J by 4 bases, with 17 bases left in between. The CDR3 sequence is 17 residues long. The germline gives CDR1 SGDLS, CDR2 YYNGEE. For the CDR3, the DNA is TGTGCCAGCAGCGTAAACCCCTTCAGGACAGTTAATGAAAAACTGTTTTTT. It encodes CASSVNPFRTVNEKLFF.

The chain has TRBV5-4 and TRBJ2-7; TRBD1 matches 7 bases. The V segment lost 3 bases and the J segment 3 bases; nucleotides outside the gene matches: 15. The CDR3 sequence is 17 residues long. The germline gives CDR1 SGHNT, CDR2 YYREEE (reference sequence). CDR3 sequence (DNA): TGTGCCAGCAGCTCCGAAAATGTACAGGGGAAGGACTACGAGCAGTACTTC. This gives the protein CASSSENVQGKDYEQYF.

The chain carries TRBV2 and TRBJ2-1; D possibly corresponds to TRBD2 (6 bases). Looked up from germline, CDR1 is SNHLY and CDR2 is FYNNEI. Trimming shortened V by 4 bases and J by 9 bases, and 13 bases separated the two germline ends. The CDR3 contains 13 residues. The CDR3 here is CASSAEGNGEQFF. CDR3 sequence (DNA): TGTGCCAGCAGTGCGGAGGGTAACGGTGAGCAGTTCTTC.

This clone was counted only a few times. The V and J genes are TRBV2 and TRBJ1-5; no firm D call. Trimming cost V 6 bases and J 0 bases, with 6 bases left between them. Germline-derived CDR1 and CDR2 are SNHLY and FYNNEI. CDR3 size: 13 residues. CDR3 sequence (DNA): TGTGCCAGCAGGGCCAATAGCAATCAGCCCCAGCATTTT. Translated, it gives CASRANSNQPQHF.

The chain recombines TRBV10-3 with TRBJ1-1, with D uncertain. Germline loops: CDR1 ENHRY, CDR2 SYGVKD. The CDR3 is made up of 12 amino acids. The V end was cut by 6 bases, the J end by 1 base, with 6 bases between. The CDR3 loop reads CAIRRENTEAFF. CDR3 bases: TGTGCCATCAGGAGAGAGAACACTGAAGCTTTCTTT.

The chain has TRBV30 and TRBJ1-5; TRBD1 is a possible D gene (5 bases). Between the trimmed V and J ends, which lost 4 bases and 2 bases, there was a span of 15 bases. CDR1 GTSNPN and CDR2 SVGIG come from the germline V gene (reference sequence). The CDR3 covers 15 residues. The CDR3, as DNA: TGTGCCTGGACCACTCAGGGACTGGGCAATCAGCCCCAGCATTTT. The encoded protein is CAWTTQGLGNQPQHF.

The gene calls are TRBV9 and TRBJ1-2; 11 bases match TRBD1. Trimming removed 4 bases from V and 8 bases from J; junction bases left unmatched: 10. The CDR3 is 15 amino acids. Looked up from germline, CDR1 is SGDLS and CDR2 is YYNGEE. CDR3 loop: CASSPRTGGAKGYTF. The CDR3 DNA reads as TGTGCCAGCAGCCCAAGGACAGGGGGCGCAAAGGGCTACACCTTC.